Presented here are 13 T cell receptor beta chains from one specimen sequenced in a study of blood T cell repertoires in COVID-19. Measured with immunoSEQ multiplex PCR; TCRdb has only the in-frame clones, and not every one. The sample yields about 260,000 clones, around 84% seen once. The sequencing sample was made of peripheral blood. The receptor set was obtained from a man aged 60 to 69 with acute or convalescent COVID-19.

This CDR3 reads CASSQSGMAGNTIYF. The DNA of the CDR3 is TGCGCCAGCAGCCAGTCAGGTATGGCAGGAAACACCATATATTTT. The rearrangement links TRBV5-1 to TRBJ1-3; D call uncertain. V gave up 4 bases and J gave up 4 bases, with 15 bases separating them. This CDR3 region has 15 residues. The germline CDR1 and CDR2 sequences are SGHRS and YFSETQ.

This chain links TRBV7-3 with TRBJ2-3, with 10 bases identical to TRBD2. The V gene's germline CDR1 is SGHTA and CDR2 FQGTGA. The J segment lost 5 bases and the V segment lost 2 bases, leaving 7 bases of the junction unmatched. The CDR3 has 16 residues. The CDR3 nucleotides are TGTGCCAGCAGCTTATCCAGCGGGGGGGTCTTAGATACGCAGTATTTT. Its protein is CASSLSSGGVLDTQYF. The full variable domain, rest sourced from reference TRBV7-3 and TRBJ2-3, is GAGVSQTPSNKVTEKGKYVELRCDPISGHTALYWYRQSLGQGPEFLIYFQGTGAADDSGLPNDRFFAVRPEGSVSTLKIQRTERGDSAVYLCASSLSSGGVLDTQYFGPGTRLTVL.

CDR3 region: CASEPHLTGSNEQFF. The CDR3 nucleotides are TGTGCCAGCGAGCCTCATTTGACAGGTAGCAATGAGCAGTTCTTC. J is TRBJ2-1 and V is TRBV9; tentatively, D is TRBD1 (6 bases). V was shortened by 7 bases and J by 6 bases, with 20 bases between the two germline ends. Germline CDR1 is SGDLS and CDR2 is YYNGEE. The CDR3 sequence is 15 residues long. Filled out from reference TRBV9 and TRBJ2-1, the complete variable domain reads DSGVTQTPKHLITATGQRVTLRCSPRSGDLSVYWYQQSLDQGLQFLIQYYNGEERAKGNILERFSAQQFPDLHSELNLSSLELGDSALYFCASEPHLTGSNEQFFGPGTRLTVL.

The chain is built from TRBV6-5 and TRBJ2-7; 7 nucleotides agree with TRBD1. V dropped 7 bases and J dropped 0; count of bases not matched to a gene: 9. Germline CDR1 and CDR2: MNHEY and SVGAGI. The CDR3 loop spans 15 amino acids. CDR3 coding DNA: TGTGCCAGCACCTTCTGGGCAGGGGGCTCCTACGAGCAGTACTTC. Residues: CASTFWAGGSYEQYF.

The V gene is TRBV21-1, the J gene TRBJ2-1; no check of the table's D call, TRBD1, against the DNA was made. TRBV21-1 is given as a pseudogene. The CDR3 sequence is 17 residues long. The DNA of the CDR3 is TGTGCCAGCAGCACGGACAGTTCCTCCCCTCCCTACAATGAGCAGTTCTTC. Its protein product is CASSTDSSSPPYNEQFF.

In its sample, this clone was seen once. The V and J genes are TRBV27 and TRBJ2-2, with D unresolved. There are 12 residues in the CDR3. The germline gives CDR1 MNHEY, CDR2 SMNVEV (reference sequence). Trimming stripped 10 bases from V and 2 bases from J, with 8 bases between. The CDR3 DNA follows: TGTGCCACCAAGACTAACACCGGGGAGCTGTTTTTT. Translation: CATKTNTGELFF.

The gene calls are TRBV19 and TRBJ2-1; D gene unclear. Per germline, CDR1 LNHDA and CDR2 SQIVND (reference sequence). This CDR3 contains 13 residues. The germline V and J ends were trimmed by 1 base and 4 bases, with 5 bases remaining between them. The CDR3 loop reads CASSIAVYNEQFF. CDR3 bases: TGTGCCAGTAGTATAGCTGTTTACAATGAGCAGTTCTTC.

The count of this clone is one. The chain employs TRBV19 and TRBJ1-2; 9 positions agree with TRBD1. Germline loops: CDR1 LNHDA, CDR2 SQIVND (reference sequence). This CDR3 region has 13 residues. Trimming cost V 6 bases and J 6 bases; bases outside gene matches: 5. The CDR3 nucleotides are TGTGCCAGTAGGGGACAGGGAGTGAATGGCTACACCTTC. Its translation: CASRGQGVNGYTF.

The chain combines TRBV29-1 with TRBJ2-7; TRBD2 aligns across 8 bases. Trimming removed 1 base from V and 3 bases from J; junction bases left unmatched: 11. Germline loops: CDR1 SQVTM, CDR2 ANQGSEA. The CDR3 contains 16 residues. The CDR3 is CSVEAMPSGGLYEQYF. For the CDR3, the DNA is TGCAGCGTTGAAGCCATGCCCAGCGGGGGACTCTACGAGCAGTACTTC.

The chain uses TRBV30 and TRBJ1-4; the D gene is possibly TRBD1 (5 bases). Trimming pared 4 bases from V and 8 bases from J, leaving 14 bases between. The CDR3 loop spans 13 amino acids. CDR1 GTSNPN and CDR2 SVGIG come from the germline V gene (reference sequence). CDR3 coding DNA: TGTGCCTGGACTCGAACAGGTGTGGAAAAACTGTTTTTT. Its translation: CAWTRTGVEKLFF.

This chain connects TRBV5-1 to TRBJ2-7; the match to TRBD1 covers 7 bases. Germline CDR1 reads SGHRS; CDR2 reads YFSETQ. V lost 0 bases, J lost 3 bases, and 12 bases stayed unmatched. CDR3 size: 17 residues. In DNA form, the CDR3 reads TGCGCCAGCAGCTTGGCCAGAGGAGCAGGGGGAAACTACGAGCAGTACTTC. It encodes CASSLARGAGGNYEQYF.

CDR3 residues: CAWTPGLAREQYF. The DNA for the CDR3 is TGTGCCTGGACTCCCGGACTAGCGCGGGAGCAGTACTTC. The chain uses TRBV30 and TRBJ2-7; TRBD2 matches at 9 bases. V lost 4 bases, J lost 7 bases, and 8 bases stayed unmatched. Germline V lookup: CDR1 GTSNPN, CDR2 SVGIG (reference sequence). This CDR3 is built from 13 residues.

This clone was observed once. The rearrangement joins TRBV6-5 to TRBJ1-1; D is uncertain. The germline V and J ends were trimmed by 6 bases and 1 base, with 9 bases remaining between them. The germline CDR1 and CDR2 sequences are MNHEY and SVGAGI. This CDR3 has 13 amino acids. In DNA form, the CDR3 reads TGTGCCAGCAGGCCTACAGAGAACACTGAAGCTTTCTTT. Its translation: CASRPTENTEAFF.